These 26 T cell receptor beta chains were sequenced from one sample in a study of T cells in Graves' hyperthyroidism and ophthalmopathy. Amplification yielded TCR beta CDR3 regions, with RNA transcripts as the source. A first-round RT-PCR of the TCR CDR3 used the HTBI primer set. One entry per CDR3 protein results from TCRdb running MiXCR on the multiplex PCR reads. This table has hundreds of thousands of distinct CDR3 sequences, 30% to 40% appearing once. The sample consisted of blood. Receptors originate from a woman in her forties with Graves' hyperthyroidism.

This chain links TRBV20-1 with TRBJ2-1, with 8 bases identical to TRBD2. This CDR3 has 14 residues. Germline V gene sequence: CDR1 DFQATT, CDR2 SNEGSKA (reference sequence). With 4 bases clipped from V and 2 bases from J, the junction kept 4 bases outside the gene matches. CDR3 sequence: CSAMGGGPYNEQFF. In nucleotides, the CDR3 is TGCAGTGCTATGGGCGGGGGGCCCTACAATGAGCAGTTCTTC.

To note about this clonotype: A read error may explain this, as a much larger clone is one base away. The genes are TRBV20-1 and TRBJ2-2; D remains ambiguous. With 6 bases removed from V and 7 bases from J, the gap between germline ends came to 18 bases. The length of the CDR3 is 14 residues. Germline V gives CDR1 DFQATT, CDR2 SNEGSKA (reference sequence). The CDR3: CSASTPPRNGELFF. DNA of the CDR3: TGCAGTGCATCGACTCCCCCAAGGAACGGGGAGCTGTTTTTT.

This clonotype occurred many times. V is TRBV4-3 and J is TRBJ2-7; D is undetermined. Trimming pared 0 bases from V and 2 bases from J, leaving 8 bases between. The CDR3 has 14 residues. Germline V gives CDR1 LGHNA, CDR2 YSLEER. The CDR3 coding sequence is TGCGCCAGCAGCCAAGAAACTACTGCCTACGAGCAGTACTTC. It encodes CASSQETTAYEQYF.

This clonotype has at least ten counts. The V gene is TRBV2, the J gene TRBJ1-4; 7 bases agree with TRBD1. Germline V CDR1 and CDR2: SNHLY, FYNNEI. The CDR3 has 12 amino acids. The V segment lost 6 bases and the J segment 10 bases; nucleotides outside the gene matches: 5. The CDR3 DNA reads as TGTGCCAGCAGCACACGACAGGGAAAACTGTTTTTT. Translation: CASSTRQGKLFF.

This clonotype was observed a few times. This sequence joins TRBV6-1 and TRBJ1-1; D is perhaps TRBD1 (6 bases). Trimming shortened V by 5 bases and J by 5 bases, and 9 bases separated the two germline ends. The CDR3 has 12 amino acids. Germline CDR1 is MNHNS and CDR2 is SASEGT. The CDR3 sequence is CASSSGETEAFF. CDR3 DNA: TGTGCCAGCAGTTCAGGGGAAACTGAAGCTTTCTTT.

Ten or more counts support this clonotype. The chain recombines TRBV10-3 with TRBJ1-1, with TRBD1 identical over 8 bases. The V gene's germline CDR1 is ENHRY and CDR2 SYGVKD. The V segment lost 7 bases and the J segment 6 bases; nucleotides outside the gene matches: 7. The CDR3 spans 13 residues. CDR3 nucleotide sequence: TGTGCCATCACCCAGGACAGGGCGGCTGAAGCTTTCTTT. Translating it yields CAITQDRAAEAFF.

V and J are TRBV15 and TRBJ2-6, with unresolved D. The J call may not be correct, given that the DNA end is closer to TRBJ2-1. This CDR3 spans 15 amino acids. CDR1 LNHNV and CDR2 YYDKDF come from the germline V gene (reference sequence). The CDR3, as DNA: TGTGCCACCAGCAGAGCCCAGCGTACTCTCAATGAGCAGTTCTTC. Amino acids: CATSRAQRTLNEQFF.

V is TRBV12-3 or TRBV12-4 and J is TRBJ1-2; weak D call: TRBD1 (5 bases). CDR3 length equals 17 residues. V shed 5 bases and J shed 7 bases, with 26 bases lying between them. In DNA form, the CDR3 reads TGTGCCAGCAGTCCTGGACCAGGGTATGGATTATATAGTGGCTACACCTTC. It specifies CASSPGPGYGLYSGYTF.

This rearrangement joins TRBV20-1 to TRBJ1-6; D might be TRBD1 (5 bases). Trimming cost V 6 bases and J 9 bases, with 15 bases left between them. From germline, CDR1 is DFQATT and CDR2 SNEGSKA (reference sequence). The CDR3 extends over 13 amino acids. The CDR3 DNA sequence: TGCAGTGCCGGGACCTCGGGAACTTCACCCCTCCACTTT. Protein product: CSAGTSGTSPLHF.

The gene calls are TRBV5-4 and TRBJ2-3, with D tentatively TRBD2 (5 bases). CDR1 and CDR2 (germline): SGHNT, YYREEE (reference sequence). Trimming removed 0 bases at V and 6 bases at J, with 14 bases between. The CDR3 loop spans 15 amino acids. The DNA of the CDR3 is TGTGCCAGCAGCTTGGAAGCTAGCTGGTCGGATACGCAGTATTTT. Translating gives CASSLEASWSDTQYF.

The chain joins TRBV7-9 to TRBJ1-5; D is unclear. The CDR3 has 12 residues. Trimming left V 6 bases short and J 4 bases short, with 7 bases between. Germline lookup yields CDR1 SEHNR and CDR2 FQNEAQ (reference sequence). The CDR3 coding sequence is TGTGCCAGCAGGTACCCTAATCAGCCCCAGCATTTT. This sequence encodes CASRYPNQPQHF.

This clonotype was counted only a few times. V gene TRBV12-3 or TRBV12-4 combines with J gene TRBJ1-1, with D perhaps matching TRBD1 (6 bases). The CDR3 is made up of 14 amino acids. V was clipped by 1 base and J by 4 bases, with 10 bases between them. The CDR3 reads CASSLGATGTEAFF. Written as DNA, the CDR3 is TGTGCCAGCAGTTTAGGAGCGACAGGCACTGAAGCTTTCTTT.

In the case of this clonotype: Sequence at one end of the junction differs from germline and may be a read error. The chain employs TRBV9 and TRBJ1-2, with 8 nucleotides matching TRBD1. CDR1 is SGDLS and CDR2 is YYNGEE in the germline V gene. The length of the CDR3 is 14 residues. For the CDR3, the DNA is TGTGCCAGCAGCATGAGGACAGGGAGTGGTGGCTTCACCTTC. Its translation: CASSMRTGSGGFTF.

This clonotype was detected many times. The rearrangement links TRBV6-5 to TRBJ2-7, with a weak D call TRBD1 (6 bases). There are 14 residues in the CDR3. V lost 5 bases and J 3 bases, leaving 14 bases between the germline ends. Per germline, CDR1 MNHEY and CDR2 SVGAGI. The DNA of the CDR3 is TGTGCCAGCAGTGAGGGACACGGAATCTACGAGCAGTACTTC. Its translation is CASSEGHGIYEQYF.

V usage is TRBV6-4 and J usage is TRBJ1-2; TRBD1 might be the D (6 bases). The length of the CDR3 is 13 residues. Looked up from germline, CDR1 is MRHNA and CDR2 is SNTAGT. The V gene lost 0 bases and the J gene lost 8 bases, with 10 bases spanning the gap. Here the CDR3 reads CASSDSGALGYTF. CDR3 DNA: TGTGCCAGCAGTGACTCGGGGGCCCTAGGCTACACCTTC.

This clonotype occurred many times. The V gene is TRBV19, the J gene TRBJ2-5, with 8 bases lining up with TRBD1. With 4 bases clipped from V and 4 bases from J, the junction kept 5 bases outside the gene matches. Germline CDR1 is LNHDA and CDR2 is SQIVND (reference sequence). The CDR3 is 14 amino acids. The CDR3 DNA is TGTGCCAGTAGTACCTACAGGGGGTTAGAGACCCAGTACTTC. As protein: CASSTYRGLETQYF.

This clonotype was counted only a few times. This chain uses TRBV7-2 with TRBJ1-1; tentative D call: TRBD1 (5 bases). CDR1 is SGHTA and CDR2 is FQGNSA in the germline V gene. This CDR3 spans 16 amino acids. Trimming cost V 5 bases and J 2 bases, with 18 bases left between them. CDR3 sequence reads: CASSAFTTDRNTEAFF. DNA of the CDR3: TGTGCCAGCAGCGCCTTTACAACTGACAGAAACACTGAAGCTTTCTTT.

The chain employs TRBV9 and TRBJ1-1; D is unclear. The V end lost 0 bases, the J end lost 4 bases, and 10 bases lay between the germline ends. The CDR3 consists of 14 residues. Germline CDR1 reads SGDLS; CDR2 reads YYNGEE. Here the CDR3 reads CASSVVLGPTEAFF. CDR3 nucleotide sequence: TGTGCCAGCAGCGTAGTTTTAGGGCCCACTGAAGCTTTCTTT.

In this sample, this clonotype turned up a few times. The chain combines TRBV6-5 with TRBJ2-5; 10 nucleotides line up with TRBD2. Losses at the gene ends were 6 bases for V and 5 bases for J; bases not matched to a gene: 6. This CDR3 has 14 residues. Germline V gene sequence: CDR1 MNHEY, CDR2 SVGAGI. The CDR3, as DNA: TGTGCCAGCAGACTAGCGGGACCGGGCGAGACCCAGTACTTC. Translation: CASRLAGPGETQYF.

The V call is TRBV7-4, the J call TRBJ2-6, with D possibly being TRBD2 (6 bases). Germline V gives CDR1 SGHVT, CDR2 SQSDAQ. The CDR3 contains 14 residues. CDR3 region: CARDGGSGANVLTF. The CDR3 coding sequence is TGTGCTAGAGACGGGGGCTCTGGGGCCAACGTCCTGACTTTC.

This sequence joins TRBV7-8 and TRBJ1-5; D possibly corresponds to TRBD1 (6 bases). The CDR3 length is 17 residues. Looked up from germline, CDR1 is SGHVS and CDR2 is FQNEAQ. V was shortened by 5 bases and J by 1 base, with 18 bases between the two germline ends. CDR3 nucleotide sequence: TGTGCCAGCAGCCCCAATCCACAGGGAGGAAGCAATCAGCCCCAGCATTTT. Translating it yields CASSPNPQGGSNQPQHF.

The rearrangement links TRBV30 to TRBJ1-4; D is possibly TRBD1 (5 bases). This CDR3 has 12 amino acids. The V gene lost 3 bases and the J gene lost 13 bases, with 15 bases spanning the gap. Germline values: CDR1 GTSNPN, CDR2 SVGIG (reference sequence). The CDR3 protein is CAWSGTGDGLFF. DNA of the CDR3: TGTGCCTGGAGCGGAACCGGGGACGGACTGTTTTTT.

About this clonotype itself: A read error is likely, as this CDR3 ends without the conserved phenylalanine or tryptophan. This chain uses TRBV19 with TRBJ1-1; no firm D call. The CDR3 loop spans 13 amino acids. CDR1 is LNHDA, CDR2 SQIVND, per germline (reference sequence). The V and J ends lost 5 bases and 4 bases respectively, with 11 bases between them. The CDR3 DNA reads TGTGCCAGTAGTGCCTACTTGAGCACTGAAGCTTTCCTT. This codes for CASSAYLSTEAFL.

J is TRBJ1-5 and V is TRBV5-6; no clear D gene. Trimming pared 0 bases from V and 7 bases from J, leaving 11 bases between. The CDR3 runs 14 residues. Looked up from germline, CDR1 is SGHDT and CDR2 is YYEEEE. As DNA, the CDR3 is TGTGCCAGCAGCTTGGGACCAAAAGCGCAGCCCCAGCATTTT. It translates to CASSLGPKAQPQHF.

The V call is TRBV7-2, the J call TRBJ2-2, with TRBD1 as a possible D gene (7 bases). Per germline, CDR1 SGHTA and CDR2 FQGNSA. V was cut by 5 bases and J by 6 bases, with 13 bases left in between. The CDR3 is 14 residues long. The CDR3 DNA follows: TGTGCCAGCAGCCAAGGAGGGGGCGCCGGGGAGCTGTTTTTT. Amino acid sequence: CASSQGGGAGELFF.

V is TRBV29-1 and J is TRBJ2-7, with 7 bases lining up with TRBD2. The CDR3 covers 11 residues. Germline lookup yields CDR1 SQVTM and CDR2 ANQGSEA. J lost 3 bases, V lost 4 bases, and 0 bases had no gene match. The CDR3 bases are TGCAGCGTTGGGACTAGCTACGAGCAGTACTTC. Encoded protein: CSVGTSYEQYF.